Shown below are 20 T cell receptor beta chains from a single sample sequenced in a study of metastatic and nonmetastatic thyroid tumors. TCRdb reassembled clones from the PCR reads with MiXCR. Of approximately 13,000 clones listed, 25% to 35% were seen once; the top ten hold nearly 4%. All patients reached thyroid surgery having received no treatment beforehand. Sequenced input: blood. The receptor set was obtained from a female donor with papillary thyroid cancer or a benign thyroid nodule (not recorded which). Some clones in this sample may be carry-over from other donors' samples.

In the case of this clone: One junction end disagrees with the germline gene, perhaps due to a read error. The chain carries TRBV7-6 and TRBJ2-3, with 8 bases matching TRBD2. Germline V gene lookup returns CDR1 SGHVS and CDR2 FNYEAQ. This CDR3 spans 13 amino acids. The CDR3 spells CASSLNPAGVFNF. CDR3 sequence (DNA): TGTGCCAGCAGCTTAAATCCAGCGGGAGTCTTCAATTTT. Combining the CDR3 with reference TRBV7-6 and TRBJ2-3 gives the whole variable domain GAGVSQSPRYKVTKRGQDVALRCDPISGHVSLYWYRQALGQGPEFLTYFNYEAQQDKSGLPNDRFSAERPEGSISTLTIQRTEQRDSAMYRCASSLNPAGVFNFGPGTRLTVL.

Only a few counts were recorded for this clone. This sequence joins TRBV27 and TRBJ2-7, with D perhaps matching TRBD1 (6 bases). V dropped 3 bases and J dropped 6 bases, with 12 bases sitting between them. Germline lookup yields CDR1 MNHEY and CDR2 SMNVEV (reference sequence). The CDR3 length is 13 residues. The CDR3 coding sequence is TGTGCCAGCAGTTTGTTGGGGGCTGGCGAGCAGTACTTC. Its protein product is CASSLLGAGEQYF.

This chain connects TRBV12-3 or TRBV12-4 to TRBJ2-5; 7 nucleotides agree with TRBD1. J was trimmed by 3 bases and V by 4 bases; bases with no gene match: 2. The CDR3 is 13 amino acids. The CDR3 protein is CASSYGQEETQYF. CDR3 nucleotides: TGTGCCAGCAGTTACGGACAGGAAGAGACCCAGTACTTC.

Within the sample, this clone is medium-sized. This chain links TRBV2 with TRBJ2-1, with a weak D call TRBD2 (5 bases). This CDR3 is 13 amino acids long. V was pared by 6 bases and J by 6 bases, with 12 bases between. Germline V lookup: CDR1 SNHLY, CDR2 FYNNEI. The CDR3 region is CASREAAFNEQFF. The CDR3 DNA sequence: TGTGCCAGCAGGGAGGCGGCCTTCAATGAGCAGTTCTTC.

CDR3 loop: CASSLVRITEAFF. DNA for the CDR3: TGTGCCAGCAGCTTGGTACGGATCACTGAAGCTTTCTTT. The rearrangement joins TRBV5-6 to TRBJ1-1, with D unresolved. V was cut by 0 bases and J by 4 bases, with 7 bases left in between. This CDR3 comprises 13 residues. From germline, CDR1 is SGHDT and CDR2 YYEEEE.

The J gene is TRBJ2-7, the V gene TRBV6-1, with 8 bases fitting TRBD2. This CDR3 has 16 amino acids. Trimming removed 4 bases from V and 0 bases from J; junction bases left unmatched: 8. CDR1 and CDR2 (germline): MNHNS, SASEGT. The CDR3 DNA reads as TGTGCCAGCAGTGGACTTAGCGGGACCTACTCCTACGAGCAGTACTTC. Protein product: CASSGLSGTYSYEQYF.

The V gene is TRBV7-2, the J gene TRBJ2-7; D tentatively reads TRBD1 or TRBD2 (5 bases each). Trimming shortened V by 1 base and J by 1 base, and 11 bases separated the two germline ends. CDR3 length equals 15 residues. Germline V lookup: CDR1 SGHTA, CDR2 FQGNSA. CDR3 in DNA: TGTGCCAGCAGCTTAGGTTTGGGACCGTCCTACGAGCAGTACTTC. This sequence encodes CASSLGLGPSYEQYF.

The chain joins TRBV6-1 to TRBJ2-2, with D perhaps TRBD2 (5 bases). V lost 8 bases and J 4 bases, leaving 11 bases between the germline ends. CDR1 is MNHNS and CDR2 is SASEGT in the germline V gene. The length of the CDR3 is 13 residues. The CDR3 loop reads CASWQEVTGELFF. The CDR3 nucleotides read TGTGCCAGCTGGCAGGAGGTCACCGGGGAGCTGTTTTTT.

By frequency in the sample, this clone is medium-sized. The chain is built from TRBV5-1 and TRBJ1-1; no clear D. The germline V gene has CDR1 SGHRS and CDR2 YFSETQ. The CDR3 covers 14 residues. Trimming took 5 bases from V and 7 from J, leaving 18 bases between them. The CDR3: CASSHDTRTNEAFF. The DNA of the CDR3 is TGCGCCAGCAGTCACGACACCCGGACGAATGAAGCTTTCTTT.

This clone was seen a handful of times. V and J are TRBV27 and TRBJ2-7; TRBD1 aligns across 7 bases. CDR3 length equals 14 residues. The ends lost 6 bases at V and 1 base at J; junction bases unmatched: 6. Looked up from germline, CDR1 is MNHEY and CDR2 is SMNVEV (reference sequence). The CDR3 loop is CASRQGTTSYEQYF. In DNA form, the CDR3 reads TGTGCCAGCAGACAGGGGACGACATCCTACGAGCAGTACTTC.

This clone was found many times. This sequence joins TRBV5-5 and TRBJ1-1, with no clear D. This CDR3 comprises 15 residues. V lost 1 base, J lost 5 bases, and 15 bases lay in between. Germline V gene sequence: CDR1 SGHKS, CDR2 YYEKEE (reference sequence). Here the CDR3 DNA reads TGTGCCAGCAGCTTGACTCAATCCGGCGTAACTGAAGCTTTCTTT. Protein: CASSLTQSGVTEAFF.

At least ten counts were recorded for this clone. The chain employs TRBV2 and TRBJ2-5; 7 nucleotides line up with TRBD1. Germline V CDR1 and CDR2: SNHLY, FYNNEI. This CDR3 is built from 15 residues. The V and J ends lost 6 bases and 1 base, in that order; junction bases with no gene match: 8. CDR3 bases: TGTGCCAGCAGACCGCAAGGGACAGCCCAAGAGACCCAGTACTTC. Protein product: CASRPQGTAQETQYF.

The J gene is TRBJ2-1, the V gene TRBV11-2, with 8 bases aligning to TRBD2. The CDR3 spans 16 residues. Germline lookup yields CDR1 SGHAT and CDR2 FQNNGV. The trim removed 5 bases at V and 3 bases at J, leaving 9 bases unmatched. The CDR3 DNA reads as TGTGCCAGCAGCCCGGCCCCGGCGGGAGGCTACAATGAGCAGTTCTTC. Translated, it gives CASSPAPAGGYNEQFF.

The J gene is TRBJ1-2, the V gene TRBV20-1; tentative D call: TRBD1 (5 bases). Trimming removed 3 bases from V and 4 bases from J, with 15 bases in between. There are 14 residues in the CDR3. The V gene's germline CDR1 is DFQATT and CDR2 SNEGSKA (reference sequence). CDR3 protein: CSASVMMGGYGYTF. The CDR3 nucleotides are TGCAGTGCTAGCGTTATGATGGGGGGCTATGGCTACACCTTC.

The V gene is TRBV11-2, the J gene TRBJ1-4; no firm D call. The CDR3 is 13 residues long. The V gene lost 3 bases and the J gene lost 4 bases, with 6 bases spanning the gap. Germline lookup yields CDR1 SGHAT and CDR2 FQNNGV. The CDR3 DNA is TGTGCCAGCAGCTTTTGGGGTAATGAAAAACTGTTTTTT. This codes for CASSFWGNEKLFF.

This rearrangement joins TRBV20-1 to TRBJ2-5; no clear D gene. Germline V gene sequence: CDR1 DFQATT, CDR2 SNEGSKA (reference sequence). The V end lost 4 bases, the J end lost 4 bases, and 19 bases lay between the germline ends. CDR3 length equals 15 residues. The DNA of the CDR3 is TGCAGTGCTATTCATACAGAGAACTACGGAGAGACCCAGTACTTC. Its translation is CSAIHTENYGETQYF.

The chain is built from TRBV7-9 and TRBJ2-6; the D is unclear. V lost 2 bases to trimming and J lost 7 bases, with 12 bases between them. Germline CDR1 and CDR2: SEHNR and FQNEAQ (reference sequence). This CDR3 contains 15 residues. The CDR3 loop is CASSLKVTGANVLTF. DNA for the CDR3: TGTGCCAGCAGCTTAAAGGTGACCGGTGCCAACGTCCTGACTTTC. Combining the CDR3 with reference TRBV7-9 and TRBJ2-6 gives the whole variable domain DTGVSQNPRHKITKRGQNVTFRCDPISEHNRLYWYRQTLGQGPEFLTYFQNEAQLEKSRLLSDRFSAERPKGSFSTLEIQRTEQGDSAMYLCASSLKVTGANVLTFGAGSRLTVL.

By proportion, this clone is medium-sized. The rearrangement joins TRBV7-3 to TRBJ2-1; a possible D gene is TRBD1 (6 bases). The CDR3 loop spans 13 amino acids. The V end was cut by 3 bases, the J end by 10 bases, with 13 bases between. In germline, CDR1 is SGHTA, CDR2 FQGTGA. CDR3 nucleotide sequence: TGTGCCAGCAGCTTCTACAGGGTGGAAGAGCAGTTCTTC. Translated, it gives CASSFYRVEEQFF.

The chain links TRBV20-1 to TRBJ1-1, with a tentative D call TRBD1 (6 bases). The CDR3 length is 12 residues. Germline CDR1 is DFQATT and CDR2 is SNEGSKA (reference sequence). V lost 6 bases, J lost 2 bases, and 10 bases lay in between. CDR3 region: CSARQANTEAFF. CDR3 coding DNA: TGCAGTGCCCGACAGGCAAACACTGAAGCTTTCTTT.

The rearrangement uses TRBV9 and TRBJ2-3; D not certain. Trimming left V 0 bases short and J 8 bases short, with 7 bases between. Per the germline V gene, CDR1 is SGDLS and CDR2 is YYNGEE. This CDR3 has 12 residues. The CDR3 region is CASSVGERTQYF. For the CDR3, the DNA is TGTGCCAGCAGCGTAGGTGAACGTACGCAGTATTTT. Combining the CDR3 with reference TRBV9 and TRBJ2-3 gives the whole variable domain DSGVTQTPKHLITATGQRVTLRCSPRSGDLSVYWYQQSLDQGLQFLIQYYNGEERAKGNILERFSAQQFPDLHSELNLSSLELGDSALYFCASSVGERTQYFGPGTRLTVL.